Presented here are 2 T cell receptor beta chains from one specimen sequenced in a study of CD8 T cells in ankylosing spondylitis. TCRdb processed the 5' RACE reads anew with MiXCR; each CDR3 protein has one entry. This table has 380,000 or so distinct CDR3 sequences, 20% to 25% appearing once. Sequences were obtained from blood, either unsorted or a sorted T cell fraction (not recorded which). The receptors were gathered from a male donor with ankylosing spondylitis or in good health (not recorded which).

This sequence joins TRBV2 and TRBJ2-4; D is unresolved. The CDR3 is made up of 15 amino acids. Trimming left V 2 bases short and J 0 bases short, with 8 bases between. CDR1 and CDR2 (germline): SNHLY, FYNNEI. CDR3 bases: TGTGCCAGCAGTGAACGGGCAGTAGCCAAAAACATTCAGTACTTC. It codes for CASSERAVAKNIQYF. The full variable domain, completed using reference TRBV2 and TRBJ2-4, is EPEVTQTPSHQVTQMGQEVILRCVPISNHLYFYWYRQILGQKVEFLVSFYNNEISEKSEIFDDQFSVERPDGSNFTLKIRSTKLEDSAMYFCASSERAVAKNIQYFGAGTRLSVL.

The V call is TRBV20-1, the J call TRBJ2-7; 8 bases align to TRBD2. CDR3 length: 15 residues. With 2 bases clipped from V and 1 base from J, the junction kept 7 bases outside the gene matches. Germline assignment: CDR1 DFQATT and CDR2 SNEGSKA (reference sequence). In DNA form, the CDR3 reads TGCAGTGCTAGAAGAACCGGGACTAGTTCCTACGAGCAGTACTTC. Translation gives CSARRTGTSSYEQYF.